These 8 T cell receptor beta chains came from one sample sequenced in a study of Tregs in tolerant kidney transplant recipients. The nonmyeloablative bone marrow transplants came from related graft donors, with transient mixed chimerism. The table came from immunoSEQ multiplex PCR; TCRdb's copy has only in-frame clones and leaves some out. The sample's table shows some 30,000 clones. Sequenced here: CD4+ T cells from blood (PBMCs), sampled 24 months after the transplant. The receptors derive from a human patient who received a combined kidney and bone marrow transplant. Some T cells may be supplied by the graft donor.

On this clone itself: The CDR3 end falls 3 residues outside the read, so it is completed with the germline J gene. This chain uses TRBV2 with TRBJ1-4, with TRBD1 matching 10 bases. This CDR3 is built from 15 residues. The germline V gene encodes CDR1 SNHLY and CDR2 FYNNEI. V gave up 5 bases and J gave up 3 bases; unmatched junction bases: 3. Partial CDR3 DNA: TGTGCCAGCAGTTTTGGACAGGGGGCTAATGAAAAA. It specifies CASSFGQGANEK. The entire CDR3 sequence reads CASSFGQGANEKLFF.

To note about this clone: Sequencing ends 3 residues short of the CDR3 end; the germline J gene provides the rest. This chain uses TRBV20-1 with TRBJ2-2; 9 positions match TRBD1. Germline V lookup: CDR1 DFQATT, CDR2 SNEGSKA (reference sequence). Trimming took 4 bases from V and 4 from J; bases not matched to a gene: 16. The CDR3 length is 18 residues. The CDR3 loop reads CSATWTPGTGHGTGELFF. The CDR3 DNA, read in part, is TGCAGTGCTACGTGGACCCCTGGGACAGGGCATGGCACCGGGGAG.

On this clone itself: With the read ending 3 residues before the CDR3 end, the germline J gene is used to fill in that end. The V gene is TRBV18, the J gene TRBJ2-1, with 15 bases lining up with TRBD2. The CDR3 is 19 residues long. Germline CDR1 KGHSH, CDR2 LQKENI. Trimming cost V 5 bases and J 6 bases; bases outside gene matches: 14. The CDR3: CASSSRPGLAGGFANEQFF. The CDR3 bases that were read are TGTGCCAGCTCATCGAGACCGGGACTAGCGGGAGGTTTTGCCAATGAG.

Partial CDR3 DNA: TGCGCCAGCAGCCGACTAGTATTGGACACAGATACG. Protein product: CASSRLVLDTDT. The whole CDR3 sequence reads CASSRLVLDTDTQYF. The chain carries TRBV5-1 and TRBJ2-3; TRBD2 might be the D (6 bases). The CDR3 end is not reached by the read, which stops 3 residues before it; the germline J gene fills it in. CDR3 length: 15 amino acids. Germline CDR1 and CDR2: SGHRS and YFSETQ. Trimming took off 4 bases at V and 2 bases at J, with 14 bases between the two ends.

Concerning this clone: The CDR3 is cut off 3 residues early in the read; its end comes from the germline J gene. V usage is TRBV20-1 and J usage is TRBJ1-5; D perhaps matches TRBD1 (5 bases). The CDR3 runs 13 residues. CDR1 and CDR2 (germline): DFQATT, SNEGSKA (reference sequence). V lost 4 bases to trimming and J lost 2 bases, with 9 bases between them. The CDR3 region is CSAIPRGNQPQHF. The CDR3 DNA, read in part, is TGCAGTGCTATCCCCAGGGGCAATCAGCCC.

CDR3 DNA (partial): TGTGCCAGCGGCCGGGACATCCAAGAGACC. This codes for CASGRDIQET. The whole CDR3 sequence is CASGRDIQETQYF. The rearrangement links TRBV2 to TRBJ2-5, with a tentative D call TRBD1 (6 bases). From the germline J gene comes the end of the CDR3, since the read stops 3 residues before it. CDR3 size: 13 residues. V was trimmed by 8 bases and J by 1 base, leaving 11 bases between them. CDR1 and CDR2 (germline): SNHLY, FYNNEI. The whole variable domain, filled in from reference TRBV2 and TRBJ2-5, reads EPEVTQTPSHQVTQMGQEVILRCVPISNHLYFYWYRQILGQKVEFLVSFYNNEISEKSEIFDDQFSVERPDGSNFTLKIRSTKLEDSAMYFCASGRDIQETQYFGPGTRLLVL.

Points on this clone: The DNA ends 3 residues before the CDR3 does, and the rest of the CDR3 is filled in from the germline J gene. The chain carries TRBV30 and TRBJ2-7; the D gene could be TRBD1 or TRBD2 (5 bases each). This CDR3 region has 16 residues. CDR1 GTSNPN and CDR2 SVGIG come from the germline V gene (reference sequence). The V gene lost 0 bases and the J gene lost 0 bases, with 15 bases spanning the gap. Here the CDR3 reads CAWSVRLRGDSYEQYF. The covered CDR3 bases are TGTGCCTGGAGTGTGCGGTTAAGGGGAGACTCCTACGAG.

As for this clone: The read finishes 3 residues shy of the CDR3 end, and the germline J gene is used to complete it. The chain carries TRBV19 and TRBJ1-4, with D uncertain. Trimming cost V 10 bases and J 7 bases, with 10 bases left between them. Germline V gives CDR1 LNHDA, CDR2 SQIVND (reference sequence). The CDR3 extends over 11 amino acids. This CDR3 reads CATRTGEKLFF. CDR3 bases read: TGTGCCACCAGGACTGGTGAAAAA.